The 5 T cell receptor beta chains below were found in one sample sequenced in a study of blood T cell repertoires in COVID-19. Data came from immunoSEQ multiplex PCR; TCRdb stores just in-frame clones and leaves some out. The table lists 110,000 to 150,000 clones, around 87% of them singletons, with approximately 3% in the top ten. Sequenced: peripheral blood. The receptors were sampled from a woman aged 55-75 years with active COVID-19.

This clone came up once. The rearrangement uses TRBV7-3 and TRBJ2-2, with a tentative D call TRBD2 (5 bases). V lost 2 bases and J 4 bases, leaving 8 bases between the germline ends. The V gene's germline CDR1 is SGHTA and CDR2 FQGTGA. The CDR3 runs to 14 residues. The CDR3 DNA follows: TGTGCCAGCAGCTTACGGGGAAGCACCGGGGAGCTGTTTTTT. It is translated as CASSLRGSTGELFF.

This clone has only one observation. The V and J genes are TRBV6-2 or TRBV6-3 and TRBJ1-3; no reliable D call. Trimming took 2 bases from V and 0 from J, leaving 8 bases between them. Germline V gene data show CDR1 as MNHEY and CDR2 as SVGEGT. This CDR3 is 15 amino acids long. For the CDR3, the DNA is TGTGCCAGCAGTTACCTCGCCAGCTCTGGAAACACCATATATTTT. Translation gives CASSYLASSGNTIYF.

The chain is built from TRBV24-1 and TRBJ1-6; D unresolved. The germline V and J ends were trimmed by 3 bases and 5 bases, with 4 bases remaining between them. Per germline, CDR1 KGHDR and CDR2 SFDVKD. The CDR3 has 13 amino acids. The CDR3 DNA reads TGTGCCACCAGTGATGCGAATAATTCACCCCTCCACTTT. It specifies CATSDANNSPLHF.

This chain joins TRBV6-6 and TRBJ2-3; a possible D gene is TRBD2 (6 bases). The CDR3 sequence is 16 residues long. Trimming shortened V by 0 bases and J by 0 bases, and 10 bases separated the two germline ends. The germline V gene encodes CDR1 MNHNY and CDR2 SVGAGI (reference sequence). The CDR3 bases are TGTGCCAGCAGTTACTCAGCGGGTGGAAGCACAGATACGCAGTATTTT. This gives the protein CASSYSAGGSTDTQYF.

A few counts support this clone. The chain combines TRBV19 with TRBJ2-1; the D gene is possibly TRBD2 (6 bases). The V and J ends lost 5 bases and 2 bases respectively, with 13 bases between them. Germline loops: CDR1 LNHDA, CDR2 SQIVND (reference sequence). The CDR3 consists of 15 residues. CDR3 DNA: TGTGCCAGTAGTCCGGGGACTTCAACCTACAATGAGCAGTTCTTC. This codes for CASSPGTSTYNEQFF.